This T cell receptor (beta chain) was captured by sequencing in a study of T cells expressing NK-cell markers. Regarding the study as a whole: The CD3+CD56-NKG2C+ fraction of several donors was likewise dominated by these clonotypes.

TCRdb reprocessed the 5' RACE reads; each CDR3 protein has one entry and no DNA is given. The data include 440,000 or so distinct CDR3 sequences; the top ten clones carry roughly 8%. About this clonotype itself: What it binds is not known.

This CDR3 contains 12 residues. Germline lookup yields CDR1 DFQATT and CDR2 SNEGSKA (reference sequence). Input material: blood T cells: a sorted CD56 or NKG2C T cell subset, CD4+ or CD8+ T cells, or bulk PBMC T cells (not recorded which). This TCR derives from a woman between 18 and 69 years old in good health. This rearrangement joins TRBV20-1 to TRBJ1-4; absent DNA, TCRdb's TRBD1 call cannot be checked. CDR3 in amino acids: CSASPQGEKLFF.